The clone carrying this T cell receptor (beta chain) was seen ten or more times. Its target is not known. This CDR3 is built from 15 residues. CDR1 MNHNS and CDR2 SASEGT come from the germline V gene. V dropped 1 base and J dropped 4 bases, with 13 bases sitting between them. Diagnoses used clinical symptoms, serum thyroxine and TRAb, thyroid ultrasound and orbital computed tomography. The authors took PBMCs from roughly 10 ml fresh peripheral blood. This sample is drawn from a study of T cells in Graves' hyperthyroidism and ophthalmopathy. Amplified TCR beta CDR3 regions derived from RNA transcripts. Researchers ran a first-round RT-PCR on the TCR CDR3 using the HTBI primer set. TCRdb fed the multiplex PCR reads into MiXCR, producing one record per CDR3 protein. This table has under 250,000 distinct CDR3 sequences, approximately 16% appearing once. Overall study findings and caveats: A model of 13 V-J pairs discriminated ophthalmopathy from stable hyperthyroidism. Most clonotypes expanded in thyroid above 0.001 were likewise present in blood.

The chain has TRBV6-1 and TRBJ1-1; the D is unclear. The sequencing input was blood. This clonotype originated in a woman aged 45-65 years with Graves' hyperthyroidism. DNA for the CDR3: TGTGCCAGCAGTGAAGGGGCCACGGGTGGCACTGAAGCTTTCTTT. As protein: CASSEGATGGTEAFF.